Following are 22 T cell receptor beta chains from one sample sequenced in a study of T-cell memory formation after mild COVID-19. MiXCR was run by TCRdb on the 5' RACE reads, yielding one entry per CDR3 protein. The sample includes a few hundred thousand distinct CDR3 sequences, 8.5% to 9.5% of them seen just once. Sequenced material: PBMCs or a T cell subset sorted from them (not recorded which). The receptors here all came from a man between 18 and 35 years old who had mild COVID-19 (a few samples of this study predate the infection). Cell type and time point are not known.

V is TRBV20-1 and J is TRBJ1-5; D is unclear. Trimming stripped 5 bases from V and 0 bases from J, with 11 bases between. The V gene's germline CDR1 is DFQATT and CDR2 SNEGSKA (reference sequence). The CDR3 contains 14 residues. CDR3 sequence: CSAPYYFSNQPQHF. In nucleotides, the CDR3 is TGCAGTGCTCCTTACTACTTTAGCAATCAGCCCCAGCATTTT.

Only a few counts were recorded for this clonotype. The rearrangement joins TRBV7-8 to TRBJ2-5, with TRBD2 matching 15 bases. The V gene end was trimmed by 5 bases and the J gene end by 14 bases; junction bases not matched to a gene: 6. The CDR3 loop spans 13 amino acids. From germline, CDR1 is SGHVS and CDR2 FQNEAQ. CDR3 sequence reads: CASSPGTSGGPYF. DNA for the CDR3: TGTGCCAGCAGCCCTGGGACTAGCGGGGGGCCATACTTC.

This clonotype came up a few times. The rearrangement uses TRBV20-1 and TRBJ1-1; the D gene is possibly TRBD1 (6 bases). The CDR3 runs 12 residues. V shed 8 bases and J shed 5 bases, with 15 bases lying between them. Germline CDR1 and CDR2: DFQATT and SNEGSKA (reference sequence). Here the CDR3 DNA reads TGCAGTACGTCACAGGGAGGGACTGAAGCTTTCTTT. Its translation is CSTSQGGTEAFF.

This clonotype was counted between two and nine times. The chain carries TRBV29-1 and TRBJ1-3, with D possibly matching TRBD1 (6 bases). Germline loops: CDR1 SQVTM, CDR2 ANQGSEA. V shed 7 bases and J shed 0 bases, with 7 bases lying between them. The CDR3 extends over 12 amino acids. The chain's CDR3 is CSAGASGNTIYF. CDR3 sequence (DNA): TGCAGCGCGGGGGCCTCTGGAAACACCATATATTTT. Combining the CDR3 with reference TRBV29-1 and TRBJ1-3 gives the whole variable domain SAVISQKPSRDICQRGTSLTIQCQVDSQVTMMFWYRQQPGQSLTLIATANQGSEATYESGFVIDKFPISRPNLTFSTLTVSNMSPEDSSIYLCSAGASGNTIYFGEGSWLTVV.

The chain links TRBV6-6 to TRBJ2-3, with a possible D match to TRBD2 (5 bases). Trimming left V 8 bases short and J 4 bases short, with 16 bases between. Germline CDR1 is MNHNY and CDR2 is SVGAGI (reference sequence). The CDR3 runs 14 residues. CDR3 sequence (DNA): TGTGCCAGCGAACGAGGGTTTGGCTCAGATACGCAGTATTTT. It yields the protein CASERGFGSDTQYF.

The V gene is TRBV5-1, the J gene TRBJ1-3; the match to TRBD1 covers 7 bases. Per the germline V gene, CDR1 is SGHRS and CDR2 is YFSETQ. The CDR3 consists of 15 residues. Trimming at V came to 2 bases and at J to 9 bases, leaving 11 bases not matched to a gene. The CDR3, as DNA: TGCGCCAGCAGCTTCGGACAGGATCCGTCCGGCACCATATATTTT. Translated: CASSFGQDPSGTIYF.

This rearrangement joins TRBV5-1 to TRBJ2-3, with 10 bases that match TRBD1. The V gene's germline CDR1 is SGHRS and CDR2 YFSETQ. J lost 3 bases, V lost 4 bases, and 8 bases had no gene match. CDR3 length equals 16 residues. CDR3 in amino acids: CASSATGTGVTDTQYF. DNA of the CDR3: TGCGCCAGCAGCGCAACCGGGACAGGGGTGACAGATACGCAGTATTTT.

The chain has TRBV4-1 and TRBJ2-6, with 7 positions matching TRBD2. This CDR3 is built from 17 residues. V lost 4 bases to trimming and J lost 2 bases; unmatched junction nucleotides: 8. CDR1 and CDR2 from the germline V gene are MGHRA and YSYEKL. CDR3 nucleotides: TGCGCCAGCAGCCGGGCGGGGGTAATCACTGGGGCCAACGTCCTGACTTTC. It codes for CASSRAGVITGANVLTF.

The chain is built from TRBV29-1 and TRBJ1-1, with D possibly being TRBD1 (5 bases). Per the germline V gene, CDR1 is SQVTM and CDR2 is ANQGSEA. CDR3 size: 15 residues. V was trimmed by 6 bases and J by 0 bases, leaving 17 bases between them. CDR3: CSVAAGWGMNTEAFF. For the CDR3, the DNA is TGCAGCGTAGCCGCGGGGTGGGGGATGAACACTGAAGCTTTCTTT.

This clonotype has just a few counts. The genes are TRBV29-1 and TRBJ2-3; the D is unclear. The ends were cut back, 7 bases at V and 4 bases at J, with 15 bases in the middle. This CDR3 is 13 amino acids long. CDR1 and CDR2 from the germline V gene are SQVTM and ANQGSEA. CDR3 in DNA: TGCAGCGACGCCCCCAACGGCGCAGATACGCAGTATTTT. It yields the protein CSDAPNGADTQYF.

This clonotype was counted at least ten times. This chain connects TRBV9 to TRBJ2-1; TRBD1 aligns across 8 bases. CDR3 length: 15 amino acids. Looked up from germline, CDR1 is SGDLS and CDR2 is YYNGEE. Trimming took 3 bases from V and 12 from J; bases not matched to a gene: 14. As DNA, the CDR3 is TGTGCCAGCAGCGCAACTCCAGGGGGCCGGAGGGGGCAGTTCTTC. Its translation is CASSATPGGRRGQFF.

The chain links TRBV12-3 or TRBV12-4 to TRBJ2-2, with D tentatively TRBD1 (5 bases). Trimming shortened V by 3 bases and J by 5 bases, and 13 bases separated the two germline ends. The CDR3 is made up of 15 amino acids. The CDR3 is CASSFQDTQTGELFF. The DNA of the CDR3 is TGTGCCAGCAGTTTTCAGGACACCCAAACCGGGGAGCTGTTTTTT.

The chain is built from TRBV7-2 and TRBJ2-7, with D possibly TRBD1 on 6 matching bases. The CDR3 totals 15 residues. V was trimmed by 5 bases and J by 5 bases, leaving 19 bases between them. Germline V lookup: CDR1 SGHTA, CDR2 FQGNSA. The CDR3 DNA is TGTGCCAGCAGCCGACGGTTACAGGGATGGGACGAGCAGTACTTC. Protein sequence: CASSRRLQGWDEQYF.

Comments on this clonotype: One junction end does not reproduce the germline sequence, and a read error may be involved. The chain joins TRBV3-1 to TRBJ1-6; D is perhaps TRBD1 (5 bases). The CDR3 consists of 15 residues. The V gene's germline CDR1 is LGHDT and CDR2 YNNKEL (reference sequence). In nucleotides, the CDR3 is TGTGCCAGCAGCCAAGCGGTCCAGGGTCGTTCACCCCCCCACTTT. Its translation is CASSQAVQGRSPPHF.

This clonotype showed up just a few times. The chain couples TRBV7-2 to TRBJ1-1; D perhaps matches TRBD1 (6 bases). Germline V gene data show CDR1 as SGHTA and CDR2 as FQGNSA. The CDR3 length is 14 residues. Trimming cost V 2 bases and J 10 bases, with 17 bases left between them. CDR3 amino acids: CASSLPPQGAPAFF. The CDR3 bases are TGTGCCAGCAGCTTACCTCCACAGGGAGCTCCAGCTTTCTTT.

This sequence joins TRBV4-1 and TRBJ2-6, with D maybe TRBD1 (6 bases). This CDR3 has 15 amino acids. Germline-derived CDR1 and CDR2 are MGHRA and YSYEKL. V gave up 5 bases and J gave up 1 base, with 9 bases separating them. In DNA, the CDR3 is TGCGCCAGCAGCTCAGGGGAATCTGGGGCCAACGTCCTGACTTTC. Translated: CASSSGESGANVLTF.

This clonotype was seen at least ten times. This sequence joins TRBV5-6 and TRBJ2-7; 9 bases match TRBD2. Per germline, CDR1 SGHDT and CDR2 YYEEEE. V lost 4 bases and J lost 4; bases outside the gene matches: 3. The CDR3 totals 13 residues. The CDR3 bases are TGTGCCAGCAGCGGCGGGGGGGCTTACGAGCAGTACTTC. The encoded protein is CASSGGGAYEQYF.

In this sample, this clonotype turned up many times. The chain has TRBV5-1 and TRBJ2-3, with TRBD1 matching over 7 bases. CDR3 length equals 15 residues. V lost 1 base and J lost 2; bases outside the gene matches: 4. The germline CDR1 and CDR2 sequences are SGHRS and YFSETQ. The CDR3 reads CASSLQGDFTDTQYF. The CDR3 region has the DNA TGCGCCAGCAGCTTGCAGGGGGATTTCACAGATACGCAGTATTTT. The variable domain in full, with the rest retrieved from reference TRBV5-1 and TRBJ2-3, is KAGVTQTPRYLIKTRGQQVTLSCSPISGHRSVSWYQQTPGQGLQFLFEYFSETQRNKGNFPGRFSGRQFSNSRSEMNVSTLELGDSALYLCASSLQGDFTDTQYFGPGTRLTVL.

This clonotype was seen a handful of times. The CDR3: CASSKVGTSYEQYF. As DNA, the CDR3 is TGTGCCAGCAGCAAAGTCGGAACCTCCTACGAGCAGTACTTC. This sequence joins TRBV21-1 and TRBJ2-7. TRBV21-1 is shown as a pseudogene. The CDR3 runs to 14 residues.

J is TRBJ2-1 and V is TRBV7-9; 10 bases are a match to TRBD2. The CDR3 spans 15 residues. Germline V gene lookup returns CDR1 SEHNR and CDR2 FQNEAQ (reference sequence). The ends lost 8 bases at V and 3 bases at J; junction bases unmatched: 7. DNA of the CDR3: TGTGCCAGCGGCCATAGCGGGGGGCTCTACAATGAGCAGTTCTTC. This translates into CASGHSGGLYNEQFF. The full variable domain, in which reference TRBV7-9 and TRBJ2-1 provide the parts outside the CDR3, is DTGVSQNPRHKITKRGQNVTFRCDPISEHNRLYWYRQTLGQGPEFLTYFQNEAQLEKSRLLSDRFSAERPKGSFSTLEIQRTEQGDSAMYLCASGHSGGLYNEQFFGPGTRLTVL.

The chain joins TRBV5-1 to TRBJ1-4; no definite D call. Trimming shortened V by 7 bases and J by 5 bases, and 12 bases separated the two germline ends. Germline values: CDR1 SGHRS, CDR2 YFSETQ. The CDR3 runs to 13 residues. CDR3 nucleotides: TGCGCCAGCTCGAGAGGCAAAAATGAAAAACTGTTTTTT. Translated: CASSRGKNEKLFF.

This rearrangement joins TRBV6-1 to TRBJ2-7; D call uncertain. V was clipped by 5 bases and J by 3 bases, with 11 bases between them. In germline, CDR1 is MNHNS, CDR2 SASEGT. The length of the CDR3 is 13 residues. DNA for the CDR3: TGTGCCAGCAGTCCGCTTGGCAGCTACGAGCAGTACTTC. It yields the protein CASSPLGSYEQYF.